The rows below give T cell receptor beta chains drawn from one sample of a study of identical twins. TCRdb called the 5' RACE reads again in MiXCR, with one record for every CDR3 protein. This table holds about 550,000 distinct CDR3 sequences, about a fifth found once. These records were also assigned to another study, of yellow fever vaccine responses in identical twins.

What was sequenced was CD4+ T cells sorted from blood. The receptors here all came from a woman aged 18-29 years in good health. The CDR3 runs from the conserved cysteine through the conserved F or W. D genes are given only for firm matches. Expanded clones get a size class; other rows say once, few or many, or leave the size out.

V	J	D	size	CDR3	DNA
TRBV14	TRBJ2-1	.	.	CASSQVRSIGGAWAYNEQFF	TGTGCCAGCAGCCAAGTACGATCAATCGGTGGGGCGTGGGCCTACAATGAGCAGTTCTTC
TRBV29-1	TRBJ1-1	.	.	CSVEVGLIPPEAFF	TGCAGCGTTGAAGTGGGGCTCATCCCTCCTGAAGCTTTCTTT
TRBV24-1	TRBJ2-7	TRBD2	few	CATSEGLAYEQYF	TGTGCCACCAGTGAGGGACTAGCCTACGAGCAGTACTTC
TRBV14	TRBJ1-1	.	.	CASSQETWMNTEAFF	TGTGCCAGCAGCCAAGAAACTTGGATGAACACTGAAGCTTTCTTT
TRBV20-1	TRBJ2-2	.	.	CSARVDRLPRELFF	TGCAGTGCTAGAGTTGATAGATTGCCCCGGGAGCTGTTTTTT
TRBV5-1	TRBJ2-1	.	.	CASSLGDKGGYNEQFF	TGCGCCAGCAGCTTGGGGGACAAAGGGGGCTACAATGAGCAGTTCTTC
TRBV7-9	TRBJ2-5	TRBD2	few	CASSPAGTSGFQETQYF	TGTGCCAGCAGCCCCGCCGGGACTAGCGGATTCCAAGAGACCCAGTACTTC
TRBV28	TRBJ2-7	TRBD2	once	CASSPPRLAGSYEQYF	TGTGCCAGCAGCCCACCGAGACTAGCGGGAAGCTACGAGCAGTACTTC
TRBV12-3/TRBV12-4	TRBJ2-5	TRBD1	.	CASSGAGTGVLLAQYF	TGTGCCAGCAGTGGGGCCGGGACAGGGGTACTCTTGGCCCAGTACTTC
TRBV12-3/TRBV12-4	TRBJ2-3	.	.	CASKKDSTDTQYF	TGTGCCAGCAAGAAGGATAGCACAGATACGCAGTATTTT
TRBV20-1	TRBJ2-1	.	.	CSATPPGRNEQFF	TGCAGTGCGACTCCCCCTGGGCGCAATGAGCAGTTCTTC
TRBV3-1	TRBJ2-4	TRBD1	.	CACRTGARPIAKNIQYF	TGTGCCTGCAGGACAGGAGCCCGTCCAATAGCCAAAAACATTCAGTACTTC
TRBV3-1	TRBJ2-7	.	few	CASSQAPQGGYEQYF	TGTGCCAGCAGCCAAGCCCCGCAGGGAGGCTACGAGCAGTACTTC
TRBV11-1	TRBJ2-5	TRBD2	.	CASSPTPGGLAGETQYF	TGTGCCAGCAGCCCGACCCCTGGGGGACTAGCGGGAGAGACCCAGTACTTC
TRBV20-1	TRBJ1-3	.	few	CSARYTALSTGNTIYF	TGCAGTGCTAGATATACGGCCTTGAGCACTGGAAACACCATATATTTT
TRBV28	TRBJ2-3	TRBD1	few	CASSTRQGSVVDTQYF	TGTGCCAGCAGTACCAGACAGGGCTCAGTTGTAGATACGCAGTATTTT
TRBV5-1	TRBJ2-1	.	.	CASSLVSGTLRSYNEQFF	TGCGCCAGCAGCTTGGTTTCAGGGACTCTAAGATCCTACAATGAGCAGTTCTTC
TRBV9	TRBJ2-3	.	.	CASSVSAPGTDTQYF	TGTGCCAGCAGCGTTTCCGCGCCGGGCACAGATACGCAGTATTTT
TRBV15	TRBJ2-1	TRBD2	.	CATSRFSLAGAEQFF	TGTGCCACCAGCAGATTCTCACTAGCGGGAGCTGAGCAGTTCTTC
TRBV12-3/TRBV12-4	TRBJ2-7	.	many	CASSLQPPGEQYF	TGTGCCAGCAGCCTACAACCCCCTGGCGAGCAGTACTTC
TRBV28	TRBJ2-5	.	few	CASSFLIRGRLSGKETQYF	TGTGCCAGCAGTTTTCTGATACGGGGACGGCTCTCCGGAAAAGAGACCCAGTACTTC
TRBV5-1	TRBJ2-1	.	many	CASSSTSNNEQFF	TGCGCCAGCAGCTCTACTAGTAACAATGAGCAGTTCTTC
TRBV27	TRBJ2-7	.	few	CASRKSGGVYEQYF	TGTGCCAGCAGGAAGAGCGGAGGTGTATACGAGCAGTACTTC
TRBV3-1	TRBJ2-2	.	.	CASSVRTARGGTGELFF	TGTGCCAGCAGCGTCCGGACGGCCCGGGGAGGCACCGGGGAGCTGTTTTTT
TRBV3-1	TRBJ2-7	TRBD1	.	CASSQDIARGPYEQYF	TGTGCCAGCAGCCAAGATATTGCCAGGGGGCCCTACGAGCAGTACTTC
TRBV29-1	TRBJ2-1	.	many	CSVPDLGVYNEQFF	TGCAGCGTGCCGGACTTAGGGGTCTACAATGAGCAGTTCTTC
TRBV5-1	TRBJ1-6	TRBD1	few	CASSLLKGAPNSPLHF	TGCGCCAGCAGCTTGTTAAAGGGGGCCCCTAATTCACCCCTCCACTTT
TRBV6-5	TRBJ1-6	.	few	CASSYPKDNSPLHF	TGTGCCAGCAGTTACCCCAAGGATAATTCACCCCTCCACTTT
TRBV12-3/TRBV12-4	TRBJ2-2	TRBD2	.	CAFSLTWWGGSKDTGELFF	TGTGCCTTCAGTTTAACTTGGTGGGGCGGGAGTAAAGACACCGGGGAGCTGTTTTTT
TRBV12-3/TRBV12-4	TRBJ2-1	TRBD2	.	CASTLTLAGYNEQFF	TGTGCCAGCACCTTGACCCTAGCGGGGTACAATGAGCAGTTCTTC
TRBV24-1	TRBJ2-7	TRBD1	few	CATSDADRANEQYF	TGTGCCACCAGTGATGCGGACAGGGCCAACGAGCAGTACTTC
TRBV7-8	TRBJ2-5	.	.	CASSLRLSRLWGQETQYF	TGTGCCAGCAGCTTACGGCTTTCGAGGCTCTGGGGCCAAGAGACCCAGTACTTC
TRBV11-2	TRBJ2-2	TRBD2	few	CASSPNSGGITGELFF	TGTGCCAGCAGCCCCAATAGCGGGGGGATCACCGGGGAGCTGTTTTTT
TRBV29-1	TRBJ2-1	TRBD2	.	CSVETSSYNEQFF	TGCAGCGTAGAGACTAGCAGCTACAATGAGCAGTTCTTC
TRBV7-6	TRBJ2-1	.	.	CASSPTGVIYNEQFF	TGTGCCAGCAGCCCTACCGGGGTGATCTACAATGAGCAGTTCTTC
TRBV6-5	TRBJ2-7	.	few	CASSSGHGQYF	TGTGCCAGCAGTTCAGGTCACGGGCAGTACTTC
TRBV20-1	TRBJ2-1	TRBD2	few	CSASSSGSIYNEQFF	TGCAGTGCTAGTAGTAGCGGGTCTATTTACAATGAGCAGTTCTTC
TRBV4-1	TRBJ1-2	.	few	CASSQAGGSYTF	TGCGCCAGCAGCCAAGCGGGCGGAAGCTACACCTTC
TRBV7-2	TRBJ1-2	.	.	CASSLGWDQRGYTF	TGTGCCAGCAGCTTAGGATGGGACCAACGGGGCTACACCTTC
TRBV10-3	TRBJ1-2	TRBD1	.	CAISESTGFYGYTF	TGTGCCATCAGTGAGTCGACAGGGTTTTATGGCTACACCTTC
TRBV3-1	TRBJ2-1	TRBD2	few	CASSQDAGLAGVNEQFF	TGTGCCAGCAGCCAAGATGCCGGACTAGCGGGAGTCAATGAGCAGTTCTTC
TRBV18	TRBJ2-7	.	few	CASSPIAVSSYEQYF	TGTGCCAGCTCACCGATAGCGGTCAGCTCCTACGAGCAGTACTTC
TRBV29-1	TRBJ1-2	TRBD1	few	CSVEAATGGSYGYTF	TGCAGCGTTGAAGCCGCGACAGGGGGCAGCTATGGCTACACCTTC
TRBV24-1	TRBJ2-1	.	.	CATSDVWTMTNEQFF	TGTGCCACCAGTGACGTATGGACTATGACAAATGAGCAGTTCTTC
TRBV12-5	TRBJ1-3	.	few	CASGLWTGAGPTWNTIYF	TGTGCTAGTGGTTTATGGACGGGTGCAGGGCCAACGTGGAACACCATATATTTT
TRBV10-3	TRBJ1-5	TRBD1	few	CAISSGQGNQPQHF	TGTGCCATCAGTTCGGGACAGGGAAACCAGCCCCAGCATTTT
TRBV24-1	TRBJ2-1	TRBD2	.	CATSEISGSLGEQFF	TGTGCCACCAGTGAGATTAGCGGGAGTCTCGGTGAGCAGTTCTTC
TRBV12-3/TRBV12-4	TRBJ1-4	TRBD1	.	CASSLGGQGSGKLFF	TGTGCCAGCAGTTTAGGAGGACAGGGGTCGGGAAAACTGTTTTTT
TRBV6-1	TRBJ1-1	TRBD1	few	CATISTGTANTEAFF	TGTGCCACCATAAGTACCGGGACAGCGAACACTGAAGCTTTCTTT
TRBV7-8	TRBJ2-2	.	.	CASSPRTVTAGELFF	TGTGCCAGCAGCCCAAGGACGGTTACGGCCGGGGAGCTGTTTTTT
TRBV20-1	TRBJ2-3	TRBD2	few	CSARAFSGRGNTDTQYF	TGCAGTGCTAGAGCCTTTAGCGGGAGGGGGAACACAGATACGCAGTATTTT
TRBV11-2	TRBJ2-2	TRBD1	.	CASSTGQGASGELFF	TGTGCCAGCAGCACGGGACAGGGGGCGTCTGGGGAGCTGTTTTTT
TRBV12-3/TRBV12-4	TRBJ1-2	TRBD1	.	CASILGTGLDYGYTF	TGTGCCAGCATCCTTGGGACAGGGTTGGACTATGGCTACACCTTC
TRBV15	TRBJ1-1	TRBD1	.	CATSRKGALNTEAFF	TGTGCCACCAGCAGAAAGGGGGCCTTGAACACTGAAGCTTTCTTT
TRBV28	TRBJ1-2	.	few	CASSSESKGYTF	TGTGCCAGCAGCTCCGAGTCGAAAGGCTACACCTTC
TRBV10-3	TRBJ1-1	.	few	CAISESGRGDTEAFF	TGTGCCATCAGTGAGTCGGGCCGAGGCGACACTGAAGCTTTCTTT
TRBV28	TRBJ2-2	TRBD2	.	CASSLGGGHTGELFF	TGTGCCAGCAGCCTGGGGGGGGGACACACCGGGGAGCTGTTTTTT
TRBV28	TRBJ2-6	TRBD1	few	CASSSHRDRVTGANVLTF	TGTGCCAGCAGTTCTCACAGGGACAGGGTAACTGGGGCCAACGTCCTGACTTTC